Following are 30 T cell receptor beta chains from one sample sequenced in a study of CD8 T cells in Susac syndrome. Reverse transcription used roughly 0.5 to 1 ug RNA and random hexamers. One entry per CDR3 protein results from TCRdb running MiXCR on the immunoSEQ multiplex PCR reads. The sample has some 150,000 distinct CDR3 sequences; roughly 94% are singletons. The sequenced material came from CD4+ T cells from PBMCs. The receptor set was obtained from a human donor in good health.

This clonotype was detected once. The gene calls are TRBV7-8 and TRBJ1-1, with 7 bases fitting TRBD1. The trim removed 2 bases at V and 4 bases at J, leaving 4 bases unmatched. From germline, CDR1 is SGHVS and CDR2 FQNEAQ. The CDR3 consists of 14 residues. The CDR3 spells CASSLLQGSTEAFF. CDR3 DNA sequence: TGTGCCAGCAGCTTACTACAGGGGAGCACTGAAGCTTTCTTT.

The rearrangement links TRBV20-1 to TRBJ1-1, with D uncertain. The length of the CDR3 is 11 residues. V lost 3 bases and J lost 4, with 6 bases in between. Per the germline V gene, CDR1 is DFQATT and CDR2 is SNEGSKA (reference sequence). CDR3 protein: CSASRPTEAFF. In DNA form, the CDR3 reads TGCAGTGCTAGTCGGCCCACTGAAGCTTTCTTT.

The genes are TRBV12-3 or TRBV12-4 and TRBJ2-3; D unclear. The CDR3 spans 15 residues. The V end was cut by 6 bases, the J end by 0 bases, with 13 bases between. For the CDR3, the DNA is TGTGCCAGCAGACAAAACTGGGATAGCACAGATACGCAGTATTTT. Protein product: CASRQNWDSTDTQYF.

The chain employs TRBV19 and TRBJ2-1; TRBD1 agrees at 10 bases. The CDR3 is 13 residues long. Germline V gene lookup returns CDR1 LNHDA and CDR2 SQIVND (reference sequence). Germline trimming cut 7 bases from V and 11 bases from J; bases unmatched to any gene: 8. The CDR3: CASNLRDRGKQFF. In nucleotides, the CDR3 is TGTGCCAGTAATCTCCGGGACAGGGGTAAGCAGTTCTTC.

In its sample, this clonotype was seen once. Given the absence of the conserved phenylalanine or tryptophan at the CDR3 end, a read error is likely. The rearrangement uses TRBV5-1 and TRBJ1-5; the D is unclear. V shed 0 bases and J shed 2 bases, with 3 bases lying between them. From germline, CDR1 is SGHRS and CDR2 YFSETQ. This CDR3 comprises 13 residues. The chain's CDR3 is CASSLDGNQPQHL. The CDR3 DNA reads as TGCGCCAGCAGCTTGGATGGCAATCAGCCCCAGCATCTT.

The chain joins TRBV6-2 or TRBV6-3 to TRBJ1-2, with D tentatively TRBD1 (6 bases). Germline CDR1 and CDR2: MNHEY and SVGEGT. The CDR3 has 14 residues. V was cut by 4 bases and J by 3 bases, with 12 bases left in between. CDR3: CASSWTVGDYGYTF. The CDR3 region has the DNA TGTGCCAGCAGTTGGACAGTCGGAGACTATGGCTACACCTTC.

The CDR3 region is CASSPGQSYGYTF. CDR3 bases: TGTGCCAGCTCACCAGGACAGAGCTATGGCTACACCTTC. The chain recombines TRBV18 with TRBJ1-2; possible D gene TRBD1, 6 bases. V lost 2 bases and J 4 bases, leaving 8 bases between the germline ends. Germline V lookup: CDR1 KGHSH, CDR2 LQKENI. The CDR3 has 13 amino acids.

The chain couples TRBV12-3 or TRBV12-4 to TRBJ2-3; 7 bases are shared with TRBD2. V gave up 5 bases and J gave up 0 bases; unmatched junction bases: 11. The length of the CDR3 is 17 residues. This CDR3 reads CASSTGGAGISTDTQYF. The CDR3 DNA follows: TGTGCCAGCAGTACGGGAGGAGCGGGAATAAGCACAGATACGCAGTATTTT.

The chain links TRBV4-1 to TRBJ1-4; D not resolved. Trimming took off 0 bases at V and 8 bases at J, with 10 bases between the two ends. Germline loops: CDR1 MGHRA, CDR2 YSYEKL. This CDR3 is built from 14 residues. The CDR3 DNA sequence: TGCGCCAGCAGCCAAGACAGGATAAGCGAAAAACTGTTTTTT. Amino acids: CASSQDRISEKLFF.

This chain connects TRBV7-2 to TRBJ2-2, with unresolved D. The CDR3 is 15 residues long. Trimming took off 0 bases at V and 3 bases at J, with 8 bases between the two ends. Germline V gene sequence: CDR1 SGHTA, CDR2 FQGNSA. The CDR3 is CASSLAFLDTGELFF. DNA of the CDR3: TGTGCCAGCAGCTTAGCCTTTTTAGACACCGGGGAGCTGTTTTTT.

J is TRBJ1-1 and V is TRBV27, with D perhaps matching TRBD1 (5 bases). This CDR3 region has 14 residues. Trimming took off 7 bases at V and 1 base at J, with 13 bases between the two ends. Germline V gene sequence: CDR1 MNHEY, CDR2 SMNVEV (reference sequence). CDR3 nucleotides: TGTGCCAGCACCTCCCCCGGACAGAACACTGAAGCTTTCTTT. Its translation is CASTSPGQNTEAFF.

The chain carries TRBV19 and TRBJ2-7; TRBD2 aligns across 7 bases. The junction had 4 bases not matched to a gene; V was cut back by 4 bases and J by 7 bases. The germline V gene has CDR1 LNHDA and CDR2 SQIVND (reference sequence). The CDR3 is 12 residues long. In DNA form, the CDR3 reads TGTGCCAGTAGTAGGAAAGCGGGGGAGCAGTACTTC. Its protein product is CASSRKAGEQYF.

J is TRBJ2-7 and V is TRBV20-1; D remains unclear. This CDR3 is built from 9 residues. The ends were cut back, 5 bases at V and 4 bases at J, with 3 bases in the middle. The V gene's germline CDR1 is DFQATT and CDR2 SNEGSKA (reference sequence). The DNA for the CDR3 is TGCAGTGCTGGTTACGAGCAGTACTTC. It translates to CSAGYEQYF.

The chain is built from TRBV6-4 and TRBJ2-4; TRBD2 matches at 15 bases. The CDR3 has 21 residues. The J segment lost 0 bases and the V segment lost 2 bases, leaving 11 bases of the junction unmatched. Germline CDR1 and CDR2: MRHNA and SNTAGT. The CDR3 sequence is CASSDEWTSGRAPIAKNIQYF. The CDR3 DNA follows: TGTGCCAGCAGTGACGAGTGGACTAGCGGGAGGGCTCCCATAGCCAAAAACATTCAGTACTTC.

V usage is TRBV29-1 and J usage is TRBJ1-2; the D is unclear. V lost 4 bases, J lost 4 bases, and 13 bases lay in between. The germline V gene encodes CDR1 SQVTM and CDR2 ANQGSEA. CDR3 size: 13 residues. CDR3 sequence: CSVVVGLSYGYTF. DNA of the CDR3: TGCAGCGTTGTAGTAGGGTTAAGCTATGGCTACACCTTC.

The rearrangement links TRBV5-4 to TRBJ1-1, with a possible D match to TRBD1 (5 bases). The germline gives CDR1 SGHNT, CDR2 YYREEE (reference sequence). The CDR3 totals 15 residues. With 3 bases removed from V and 1 base from J, the gap between germline ends came to 13 bases. CDR3 loop: CASSSRVAGNTEAFF. The CDR3 DNA reads as TGTGCCAGCAGCTCCAGGGTCGCGGGGAACACTGAAGCTTTCTTT.

This chain joins TRBV4-1 and TRBJ2-1; TRBD2 is a possible D gene (6 bases). The V and J ends lost 1 base and 4 bases respectively, with 20 bases between them. The CDR3 is 18 amino acids. Germline loops: CDR1 MGHRA, CDR2 YSYEKL. Written as DNA, the CDR3 is TGCGCCAGCAGCCAAGGGGTCCCGGGACTTCCCCTTTACAATGAGCAGTTCTTC. Its protein is CASSQGVPGLPLYNEQFF.

The rearrangement uses TRBV13 and TRBJ2-5; D uncertain. With 5 bases removed from V and 5 bases from J, the gap between germline ends came to 9 bases. This CDR3 has 12 amino acids. The V gene's germline CDR1 is PRHDT and CDR2 FYEKMQ (reference sequence). The CDR3 is CASSLIGETQYF. The CDR3 DNA reads TGTGCCAGCAGCCTAATTGGCGAGACCCAGTACTTC.

This chain connects TRBV30 to TRBJ2-7, with D tentatively TRBD1 or TRBD2 (5 bases each). Trimming took 6 bases from V and 2 from J, leaving 14 bases between them. Germline V gene sequence: CDR1 GTSNPN, CDR2 SVGIG (reference sequence). There are 13 residues in the CDR3. The CDR3 bases are TGTGCCTGTGGGGGACGGGGTACCTACGAGCAGTACTTC. It encodes CACGGRGTYEQYF.

This chain links TRBV28 with TRBJ2-2; D is undetermined. Germline CDR1 reads MDHEN; CDR2 reads SYDVKM. With 5 bases removed from V and 2 bases from J, the gap between germline ends came to 9 bases. The CDR3 sequence is 14 residues long. The CDR3 loop reads CASSALINTGELFF. As DNA, the CDR3 is TGTGCCAGCAGTGCGTTAATCAACACCGGGGAGCTGTTTTTT.

J is TRBJ2-7 and V is TRBV28; TRBD1 matches at 10 bases. Losses at the gene ends were 4 bases for V and 7 bases for J; bases not matched to a gene: 7. Germline V gene lookup returns CDR1 MDHEN and CDR2 SYDVKM. CDR3 length equals 14 residues. For the CDR3, the DNA is TGTGCCAGCAGTTCCGGGACAGGGGTGAGTGAGCAGTACTTC. Encoded protein: CASSSGTGVSEQYF.

This clonotype was seen just once. V and J are TRBV20-1 and TRBJ2-5; 7 nucleotides agree with TRBD1. CDR3 length: 15 amino acids. With V trimmed by 3 bases and J by 5 bases, 12 bases remained unmatched. Germline V gene lookup returns CDR1 DFQATT and CDR2 SNEGSKA (reference sequence). CDR3 amino acids: CSARGVGGVGETQYF. CDR3 coding DNA: TGCAGTGCTAGGGGAGTAGGGGGCGTGGGGGAGACCCAGTACTTC.

This rearrangement joins TRBV20-1 to TRBJ2-7; D ambiguous. Germline V CDR1 and CDR2: DFQATT, SNEGSKA (reference sequence). The CDR3 sequence is 15 residues long. The V end lost 0 bases, the J end lost 0 bases, and 12 bases lay between the germline ends. The CDR3 nucleotides read TGCAGTGCTAGAGATCGCGCTAGGAGCTCCTACGAGCAGTACTTC. Its translation: CSARDRARSSYEQYF.

This sequence joins TRBV7-9 and TRBJ1-1; TRBD1 is a possible D gene (6 bases). The CDR3 has 14 amino acids. V gave up 7 bases and J gave up 2 bases, with 14 bases separating them. Germline CDR1 is SEHNR and CDR2 is FQNEAQ (reference sequence). CDR3 sequence reads: CASNQQGSNTEAFF. The DNA of the CDR3 is TGTGCCAGCAACCAACAGGGAAGTAACACTGAAGCTTTCTTT.

The CDR3 bases are TGTGCCAGCAGCGGGGCTAGCGGGAAGTACAATGAGCAGTTCTTC. It specifies CASSGASGKYNEQFF. The chain couples TRBV9 to TRBJ2-1; 9 nucleotides align to TRBD2. J was trimmed by 4 bases and V by 3 bases; bases with no gene match: 5. Germline CDR1 and CDR2: SGDLS and YYNGEE. The CDR3 loop spans 15 amino acids.

V gene TRBV6-5 combines with J gene TRBJ2-2, with 9 bases fitting TRBD1. Looked up from germline, CDR1 is MNHEY and CDR2 is SVGAGI. This CDR3 contains 15 residues. Trimming took 4 bases from V and 6 from J; bases not matched to a gene: 6. CDR3 residues: CASSWTGAKSGELFF. CDR3 DNA sequence: TGTGCCAGCAGTTGGACAGGGGCGAAGTCCGGGGAGCTGTTTTTT.

The V call is TRBV12-3 or TRBV12-4, the J call TRBJ1-1; D is perhaps TRBD1 (5 bases). CDR3 size: 15 residues. V gave up 5 bases and J gave up 2 bases, with 15 bases separating them. The CDR3 region has the DNA TGTGCCAGCAGTGGCTATGGCGGGGGAAACACTGAAGCTTTCTTT. The encoded protein is CASSGYGGGNTEAFF.

The J gene is TRBJ2-4, the V gene TRBV5-4, with 11 bases fitting TRBD2. The CDR3 contains 18 residues. The junction had 5 bases not matched to a gene; V was cut back by 0 bases and J by 0 bases. CDR1 is SGHNT, CDR2 YYREEE, per germline (reference sequence). The CDR3 is CASSLGGTSGGAKNIQYF. Here the CDR3 DNA reads TGTGCCAGCAGCTTGGGGGGGACTAGCGGAGGAGCCAAAAACATTCAGTACTTC.

The rearrangement uses TRBV30 and TRBJ1-2; the match to TRBD1 covers 9 bases. V trimming: 3 bases; J trimming: 2 bases; junction bases outside the gene matches: 4. The CDR3 consists of 14 residues. Germline V gene sequence: CDR1 GTSNPN, CDR2 SVGIG (reference sequence). The CDR3 coding sequence is TGTGCCTGGAGCACAGGGGGCTACAACTATGGCTACACCTTC. Translated, it gives CAWSTGGYNYGYTF.

The J gene is TRBJ2-1, the V gene TRBV5-5; either TRBD1 or TRBD2 may supply D (6 bases each). The CDR3 sequence is 16 residues long. Germline CDR1 and CDR2: SGHKS and YYEKEE (reference sequence). With 3 bases removed from V and 7 bases from J, the gap between germline ends came to 20 bases. The CDR3 loop reads CASSWGAHQSRNEQFF. Written as DNA, the CDR3 is TGTGCCAGCAGCTGGGGGGCTCATCAATCTAGGAATGAGCAGTTCTTC.